Listed below are T cell receptor beta chains from one sample, sequenced in a study of shared clonotypes between healthy human individuals. The method was immunoSEQ multiplex PCR; TCRdb's version includes in-frame clones alone and lacks a portion of them. The profile shows over 2 million clones, roughly 94% of them singletons. Sequenced material: naive CD4+ T cells sorted from blood. The source is a man aged 18 to 30 in good health. Both conserved end residues are part of each CDR3. A D gene is named only where the DNA matches it firmly. Rows give clone size only sometimes, using once, few, many, or a class for an expanded clone.

j_call v_call clone_size d_call cdr3_nt cdr3_aa
TRBJ2-3 TRBV7-8 - TRBD2 TGTGCCAGCAGCCCCCGACTAGCGGGAGACCGCCCAGATACGCAGTATTTT CASSPRLAGDRPDTQYF
TRBJ1-2 TRBV7-2 - - TGTGCCAGCAGCTTAGCAGGGAACTATGGCTACACCTTC CASSLAGNYGYTF
TRBJ2-7 TRBV27 - TRBD1 TGTGCCAGCAGCAGACAGGGGCTGAACTACGAGCAGTACTTC CASSRQGLNYEQYF
TRBJ1-1 TRBV6-4 - - TGTGCCAGCAGTGAGGAGACCTCCACTGAAGCTTTCTTT CASSEETSTEAFF
TRBJ2-7 TRBV7-9 - TRBD1 TGTGCCAGCAGCTTAGGCAGCGACAGGGGATCCTACGAGCAGTACTTC CASSLGSDRGSYEQYF
TRBJ2-7 TRBV11-3 - - TGTGCCAGCAGCTTAGGCGCAGGGAGTGGGCAGTACTTC CASSLGAGSGQYF
TRBJ2-1 TRBV5-1 - TRBD2 TGCGCCAGCAGCTTGGTGGGTAGCGGGAGCCTCAATGAGCAGTTCTTC CASSLVGSGSLNEQFF
TRBJ2-3 TRBV6-6 - TRBD1 TGTGCCAGCAGTTATAAGGGACAGGGTTCCACAGATACGCAGTATTTT CASSYKGQGSTDTQYF
TRBJ2-1 TRBV30 - - TGTGCCTGGAGCGCCTATAATGAGCAGTTCTTC CAWSAYNEQFF
TRBJ2-5 TRBV4-1 - TRBD1 TGCGCCAGCAGCCAAGAAGGACAGGGGGCCGAGACCCAGTACTTC CASSQEGQGAETQYF
TRBJ1-1 TRBV4-1 - - TGCGCCAGCAGCCAAGCCGTTGGGACTGGCACTGAAGCTTTCTTT CASSQAVGTGTEAFF
TRBJ2-7 TRBV5-1 - - TGCGCCAGCAGCTTGCAGGTGGGAGATATGGGGGAGCAGTACTTC CASSLQVGDMGEQYF
TRBJ2-3 TRBV5-1 - TRBD2 TGCGCCAGCAGCACGCCGGGACTAACTTTTGGGTCGGCAGATACGCAGTATTTT CASSTPGLTFGSADTQYF
TRBJ1-3 TRBV30 - - TGTGCCTGGAGGAGCAGCTCTGGAAACACCATATATTTT CAWRSSSGNTIYF
TRBJ2-3 TRBV4-1 - TRBD1 TGCGCCAGCAGCCAAGGGTCGGGACAGGGGAGGTGGAGAGATACGCAGTATTTT CASSQGSGQGRWRDTQYF
TRBJ1-6 TRBV6-5 - TRBD1 TGTGCCAGCCGGCACCGGGACAGAAATTCACCCCTCCACTTT CASRHRDRNSPLHF
TRBJ2-5 TRBV7-9 - TRBD1 TGTGCCAGCAACGAGGGACAGGGGAAAGAGACCCAGTACTTC CASNEGQGKETQYF
TRBJ2-7 TRBV27 - - TGTGCCAGCGGCGGACTTTTTTCTTACGAGCAGTACTTC CASGGLFSYEQYF
TRBJ2-3 TRBV30 - - TGTGCTGAGGTTATTAGCACAGATACGCAGTATTTT CAEVISTDTQYF
TRBJ1-2 TRBV18 - - TGTGCCAGCTCACCCCCGCAAGGGTTGCGTGGCTACACCTTC CASSPPQGLRGYTF
TRBJ2-5 TRBV7-7 - - TGTGCTAGCAGCCAAGGCCTTGTGGGGGAGACCCAGTACTTC CASSQGLVGETQYF
TRBJ2-2 TRBV18 - TRBD2 TGTGCCAGCTCAGCGTCCCTCGCGGGGGGCCACACCGGGGAGCTGTTTTTT CASSASLAGGHTGELFF
TRBJ2-4 TRBV11-3 - TRBD2 TGTGCCAGCAGCTCTAAAGCGGGAGGTCGTCCTCTAGCCAAAAACATTCAGTACTTC CASSSKAGGRPLAKNIQYF
TRBJ2-3 TRBV10-3 - - TGTGCCATCAGTCCCCGAGGGGGGCGGCCCACAGATACGCAGTATTTT CAISPRGGRPTDTQYF
TRBJ2-7 TRBV30 - TRBD2 TGTGCCTGGTCCCCGGTCGGACTAGCGTACGAGCAGTACTTC CAWSPVGLAYEQYF
TRBJ1-5 TRBV30 - TRBD1 TGTGCCTGGGACGGACGGACAGGGGATCAGCCCCAGCATTTT CAWDGRTGDQPQHF
TRBJ1-1 TRBV7-8 - - TGTGCCAGCAGCTCGCGCAGCCTCAACACTGAAGCTTTCTTT CASSSRSLNTEAFF
TRBJ2-2 TRBV5-1 - - TGCGCCAGCAGCTTGGGATCCGCCGCAGGGGCCTACACCGGGGAGCTGTTTTTT CASSLGSAAGAYTGELFF
TRBJ2-4 TRBV7-2 once - TGTGCCAGCAGCTTAGCGCCGGGGCCCACGGGCAAAAACATTCAGTACTTC CASSLAPGPTGKNIQYF
TRBJ2-2 TRBV4-2 - TRBD2 TGTGCCAGCAGCCATGAGCGACTAGCGGAGCTCACCGGGGAGCTGTTTTTT CASSHERLAELTGELFF
TRBJ1-2 TRBV7-9 - - TGTGCCAGCAGCTTGGGAGAAACAGGGTATGGCTACACCTTC CASSLGETGYGYTF